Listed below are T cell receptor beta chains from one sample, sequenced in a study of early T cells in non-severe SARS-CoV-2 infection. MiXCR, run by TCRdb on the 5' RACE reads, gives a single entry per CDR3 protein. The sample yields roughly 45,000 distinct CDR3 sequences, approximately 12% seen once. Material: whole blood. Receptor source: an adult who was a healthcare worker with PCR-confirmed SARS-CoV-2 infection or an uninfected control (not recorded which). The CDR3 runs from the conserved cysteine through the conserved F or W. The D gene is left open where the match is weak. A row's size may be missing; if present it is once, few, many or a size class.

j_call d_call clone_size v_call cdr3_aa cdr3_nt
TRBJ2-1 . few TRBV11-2 CASSLDGLAVRANEQFF TGTGCCAGCAGCTTAGATGGCCTGGCCGTTCGGGCCAATGAGCAGTTCTTC
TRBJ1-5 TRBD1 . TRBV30 CAWSVGGQGNQPQHF TGTGCCTGGAGTGTAGGGGGACAGGGGAATCAGCCCCAGCATTTT
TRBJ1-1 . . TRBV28 CASSLIRRGVNTEAFF TGTGCCAGCAGTCTTATAAGGCGGGGGGTAAACACTGAAGCTTTCTTT
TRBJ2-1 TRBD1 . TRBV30 CAWRLPGTGDNEQFF TGTGCCTGGAGGCTCCCCGGGACAGGGGACAATGAGCAGTTCTTC
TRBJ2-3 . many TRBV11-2 CASSSGTIGDTQYF TGTGCCAGCAGCTCCGGGACGATAGGGGATACGCAGTATTTT
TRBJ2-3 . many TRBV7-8 CASRYRPSTDTQYF TGTGCCAGCAGGTACAGGCCTAGCACAGATACGCAGTATTTT
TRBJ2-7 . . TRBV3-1 CASMSGSYEQYF TGTGCCAGCATGAGCGGGTCCTACGAGCAGTACTTC
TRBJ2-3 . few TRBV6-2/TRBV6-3 CASSYSNPSRAYTDTQYF TGTGCCAGCAGTTACTCGAACCCCTCGAGGGCCTACACAGATACGCAGTATTTT
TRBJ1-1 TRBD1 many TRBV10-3 CAISEPDRANTEAFF TGTGCCATCAGTGAACCGGACAGGGCGAACACTGAAGCTTTCTTT
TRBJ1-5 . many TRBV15 CATSRDLADNQPQHF TGTGCCACCAGCAGAGATCTGGCCGACAATCAGCCCCAGCATTTT
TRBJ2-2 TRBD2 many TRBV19 CASIITSGRWTGELFF TGTGCCAGTATAATTACTAGCGGGAGGTGGACCGGGGAGCTGTTTTTT
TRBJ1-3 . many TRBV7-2 CATVPGQPVGNTIYF TGTGCCACCGTTCCGGGACAACCCGTTGGAAACACCATATATTTT
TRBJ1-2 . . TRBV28 CASRSLGNGYTF TGTGCCAGCAGAAGCTTAGGGAATGGCTACACCTTC
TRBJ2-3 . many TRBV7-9 CASSLRGGDTQYF TGTGCCAGCAGCTTGAGGGGTGGAGATACGCAGTATTTT
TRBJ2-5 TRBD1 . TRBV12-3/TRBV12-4 CASTIRQGLQETQYF TGTGCCAGCACCATTAGACAGGGCCTCCAAGAGACCCAGTACTTC
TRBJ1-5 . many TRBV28 CASRPSRGGYQPQHF TGTGCCAGCAGACCCTCGAGGGGAGGGTACCAGCCCCAGCATTTT
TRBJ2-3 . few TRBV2 CASSSGGGPDTQYF TGTGCCAGCAGTTCTGGAGGGGGTCCAGATACGCAGTATTTT
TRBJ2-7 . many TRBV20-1 CSARGRPLRDEQYF TGCAGTGCTAGAGGCCGTCCACTCCGTGACGAGCAGTACTTC
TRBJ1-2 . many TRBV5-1 CASSLVWYDYGYTF TGCGCCAGCAGCTTGGTGTGGTATGACTATGGCTACACCTTC
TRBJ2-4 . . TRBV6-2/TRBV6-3 CASSYTLVAKNIQYF TGTGCCAGCAGTTACACTCTGGTTGCCAAAAACATTCAGTACTTC
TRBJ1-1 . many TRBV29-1 CSVGHPFMNTEAFF TGCAGCGTTGGGCATCCCTTCATGAACACTGAAGCTTTCTTT
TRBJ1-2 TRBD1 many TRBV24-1 CATSTTGGNYGYTF TGTGCCACCAGTACTACAGGGGGCAACTATGGCTACACCTTC